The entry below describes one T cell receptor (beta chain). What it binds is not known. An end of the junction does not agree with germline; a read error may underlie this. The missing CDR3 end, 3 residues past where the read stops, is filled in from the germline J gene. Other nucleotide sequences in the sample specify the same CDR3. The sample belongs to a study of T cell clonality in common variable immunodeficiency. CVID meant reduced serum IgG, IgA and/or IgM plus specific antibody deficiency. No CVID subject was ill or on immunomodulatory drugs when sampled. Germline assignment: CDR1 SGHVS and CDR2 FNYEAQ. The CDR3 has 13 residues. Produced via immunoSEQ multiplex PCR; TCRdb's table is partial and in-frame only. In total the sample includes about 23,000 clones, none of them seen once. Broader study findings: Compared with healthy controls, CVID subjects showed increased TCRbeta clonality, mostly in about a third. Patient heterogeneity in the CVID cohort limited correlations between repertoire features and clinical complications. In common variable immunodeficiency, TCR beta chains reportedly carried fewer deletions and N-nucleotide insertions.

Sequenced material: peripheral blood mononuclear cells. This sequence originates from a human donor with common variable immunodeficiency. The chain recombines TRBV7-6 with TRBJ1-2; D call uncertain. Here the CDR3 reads CASSLARNYGYTF. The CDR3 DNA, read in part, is TGTGCCAGCAGCCTAGCACGGAACTATGGC.